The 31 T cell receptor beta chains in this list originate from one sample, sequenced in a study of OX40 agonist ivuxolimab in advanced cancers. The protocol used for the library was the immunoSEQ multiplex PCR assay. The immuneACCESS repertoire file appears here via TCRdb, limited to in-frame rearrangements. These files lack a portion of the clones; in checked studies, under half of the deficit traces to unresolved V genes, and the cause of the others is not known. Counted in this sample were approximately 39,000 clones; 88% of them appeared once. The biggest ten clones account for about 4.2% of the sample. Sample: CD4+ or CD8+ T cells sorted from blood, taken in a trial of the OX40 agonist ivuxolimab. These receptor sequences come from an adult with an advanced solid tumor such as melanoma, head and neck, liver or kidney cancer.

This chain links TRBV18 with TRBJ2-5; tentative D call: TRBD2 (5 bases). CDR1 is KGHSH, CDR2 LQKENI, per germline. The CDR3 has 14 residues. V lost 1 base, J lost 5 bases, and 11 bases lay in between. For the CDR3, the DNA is TGTGCCAGCTCACCACAGGACTTTTCTGAGACCCAGTACTTC. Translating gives CASSPQDFSETQYF.

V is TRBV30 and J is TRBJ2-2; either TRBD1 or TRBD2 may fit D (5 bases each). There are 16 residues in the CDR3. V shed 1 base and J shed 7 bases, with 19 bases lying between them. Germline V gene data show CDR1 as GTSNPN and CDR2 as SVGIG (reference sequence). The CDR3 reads CAWSGGTRAVGGELFF. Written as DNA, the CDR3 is TGTGCCTGGAGTGGGGGGACGAGGGCCGTGGGCGGGGAGCTGTTTTTT.

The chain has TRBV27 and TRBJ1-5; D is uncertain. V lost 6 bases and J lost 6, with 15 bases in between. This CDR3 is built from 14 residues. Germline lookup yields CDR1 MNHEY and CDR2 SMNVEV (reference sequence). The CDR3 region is CASSLKAAGQPQHF. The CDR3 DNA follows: TGTGCCAGCAGCCTTAAGGCCGCAGGTCAGCCCCAGCATTTT.

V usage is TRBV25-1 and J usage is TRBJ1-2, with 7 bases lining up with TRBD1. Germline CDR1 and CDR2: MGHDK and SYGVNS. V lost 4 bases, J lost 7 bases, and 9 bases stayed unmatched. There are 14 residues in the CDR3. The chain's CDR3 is CASSGAGGYFGYTF. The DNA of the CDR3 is TGTGCCAGCAGTGGAGCAGGGGGGTACTTTGGCTACACCTTC.

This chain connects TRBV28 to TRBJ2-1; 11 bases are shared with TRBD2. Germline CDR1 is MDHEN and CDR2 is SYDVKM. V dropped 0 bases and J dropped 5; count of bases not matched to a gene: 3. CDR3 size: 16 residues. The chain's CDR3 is CASSLWTSGANNEQFF. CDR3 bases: TGTGCCAGCAGTTTATGGACTAGCGGGGCGAACAATGAGCAGTTCTTC.

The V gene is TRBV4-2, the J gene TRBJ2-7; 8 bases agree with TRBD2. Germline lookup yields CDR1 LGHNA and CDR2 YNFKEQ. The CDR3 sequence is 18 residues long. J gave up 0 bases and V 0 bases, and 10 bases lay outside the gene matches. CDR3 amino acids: CASSQDPFSGASSYEQYF. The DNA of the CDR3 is TGTGCCAGCAGCCAAGATCCTTTTAGCGGGGCAAGCTCCTACGAGCAGTACTTC.

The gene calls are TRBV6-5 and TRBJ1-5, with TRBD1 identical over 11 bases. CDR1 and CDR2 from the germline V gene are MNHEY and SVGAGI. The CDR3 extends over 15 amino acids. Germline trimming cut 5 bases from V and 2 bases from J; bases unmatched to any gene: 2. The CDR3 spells CASSRDRGGNQPQHF. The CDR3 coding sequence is TGTGCCAGCAGTAGGGACAGGGGGGGCAATCAGCCCCAGCATTTT.

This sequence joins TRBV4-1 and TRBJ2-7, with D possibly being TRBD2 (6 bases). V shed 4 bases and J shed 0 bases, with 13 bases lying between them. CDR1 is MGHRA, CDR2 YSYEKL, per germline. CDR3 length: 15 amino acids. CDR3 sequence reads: CASSRGAGSSYEQYF. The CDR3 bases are TGCGCCAGCAGCCGCGGGGCTGGGTCCTCCTACGAGCAGTACTTC.

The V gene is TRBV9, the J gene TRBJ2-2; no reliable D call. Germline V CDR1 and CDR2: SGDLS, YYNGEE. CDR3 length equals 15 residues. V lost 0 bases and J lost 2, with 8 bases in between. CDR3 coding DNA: TGTGCCAGCAGCGTAGTAGACTTAAACACCGGGGAGCTGTTTTTT. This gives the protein CASSVVDLNTGELFF.

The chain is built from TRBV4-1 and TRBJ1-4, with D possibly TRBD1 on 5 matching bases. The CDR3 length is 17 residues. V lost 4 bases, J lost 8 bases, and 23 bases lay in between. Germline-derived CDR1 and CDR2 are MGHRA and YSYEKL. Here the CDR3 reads CASSPARDIGPAEKLFF. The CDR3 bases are TGCGCCAGCAGCCCCGCCAGGGATATCGGGCCCGCAGAAAAACTGTTTTTT.

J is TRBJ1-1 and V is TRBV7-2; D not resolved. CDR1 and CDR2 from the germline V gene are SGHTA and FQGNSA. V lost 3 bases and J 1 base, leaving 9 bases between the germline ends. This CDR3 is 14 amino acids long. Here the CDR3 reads CASSFSNGNTEAFF. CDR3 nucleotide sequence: TGTGCCAGCAGCTTCAGTAACGGGAACACTGAAGCTTTCTTT.

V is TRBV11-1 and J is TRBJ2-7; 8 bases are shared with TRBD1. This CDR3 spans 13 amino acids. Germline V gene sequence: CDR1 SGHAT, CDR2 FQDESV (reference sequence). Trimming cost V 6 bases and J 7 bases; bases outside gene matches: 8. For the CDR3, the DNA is TGTGCCAGCAGACTCACAGGGGGAAGGGAGCAGTACTTC. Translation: CASRLTGGREQYF. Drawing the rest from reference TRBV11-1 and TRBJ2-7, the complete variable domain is EAEVAQSPRYKITEKSQAVAFWCDPISGHATLYWYRQILGQGPELLVQFQDESVVDDSQLPKDRFSAERLKGVDSTLKIQPAELGDSAMYLCASRLTGGREQYFGPGTRLTVT.

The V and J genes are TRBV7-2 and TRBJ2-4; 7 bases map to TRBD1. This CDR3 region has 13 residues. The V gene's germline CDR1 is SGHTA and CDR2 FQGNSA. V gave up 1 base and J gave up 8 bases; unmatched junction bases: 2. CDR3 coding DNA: TGTGCCAGCAGCTTAGGACAGGGTTACATTCAGTACTTC. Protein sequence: CASSLGQGYIQYF.

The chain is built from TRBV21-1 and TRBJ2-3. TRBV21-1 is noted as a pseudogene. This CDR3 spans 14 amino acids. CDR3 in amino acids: CASSPRIEKGFKYF. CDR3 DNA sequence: TGTGCCAGCAGCCCTCGAATAGAGAAGGGTTTTAAGTATTTT.

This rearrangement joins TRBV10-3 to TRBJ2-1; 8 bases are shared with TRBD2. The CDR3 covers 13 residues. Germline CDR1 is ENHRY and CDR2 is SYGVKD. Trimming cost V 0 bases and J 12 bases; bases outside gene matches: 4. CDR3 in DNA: TGTGCCATCAGTGAGTCTGGACTAGCCGGGCAGTTCTTC. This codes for CAISESGLAGQFF.

CDR3 sequence (DNA): TGTGCCAGCAGTTACGGGCTCGATCAGCCCCAGCATTTT. It specifies CASSYGLDQPQHF. The V gene is TRBV6-5, the J gene TRBJ1-5; D gene ambiguous. The CDR3 length is 13 residues. CDR1 is MNHEY, CDR2 SVGAGI, per germline. The V gene lost 2 bases and the J gene lost 5 bases, with 7 bases spanning the gap.

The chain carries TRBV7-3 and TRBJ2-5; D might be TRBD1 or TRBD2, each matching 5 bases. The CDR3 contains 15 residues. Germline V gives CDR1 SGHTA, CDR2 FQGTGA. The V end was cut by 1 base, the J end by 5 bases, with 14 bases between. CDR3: CASSLSPGPGETQYF. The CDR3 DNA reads TGTGCCAGCAGCTTAAGCCCAGGGCCGGGGGAGACCCAGTACTTC.

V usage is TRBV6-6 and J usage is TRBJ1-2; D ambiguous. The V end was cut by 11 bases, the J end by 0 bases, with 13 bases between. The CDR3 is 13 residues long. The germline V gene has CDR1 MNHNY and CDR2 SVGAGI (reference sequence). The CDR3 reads CASRRIANYGYTF. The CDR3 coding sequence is TGTGCCTCTCGGCGAATAGCTAACTATGGCTACACCTTC.

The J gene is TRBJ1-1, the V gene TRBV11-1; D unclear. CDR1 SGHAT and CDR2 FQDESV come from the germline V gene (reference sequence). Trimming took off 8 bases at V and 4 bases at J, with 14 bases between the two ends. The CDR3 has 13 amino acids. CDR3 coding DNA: TGTGCCAGCCGTCGGATGGAGTCCACTGAAGCTTTCTTT. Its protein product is CASRRMESTEAFF.

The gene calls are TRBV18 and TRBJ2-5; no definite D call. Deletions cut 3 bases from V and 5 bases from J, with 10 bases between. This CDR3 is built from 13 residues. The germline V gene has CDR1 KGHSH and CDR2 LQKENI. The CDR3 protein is CASSPQSAETQYF. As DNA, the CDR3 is TGTGCCAGCTCACCCCAGTCCGCGGAGACCCAGTACTTC.

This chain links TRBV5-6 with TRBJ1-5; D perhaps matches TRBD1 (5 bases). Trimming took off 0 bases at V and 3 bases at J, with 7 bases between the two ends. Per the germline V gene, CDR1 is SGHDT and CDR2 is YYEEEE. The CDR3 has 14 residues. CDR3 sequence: CASSLGGINQPQHF. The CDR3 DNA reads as TGTGCCAGCAGCTTGGGGGGGATCAATCAGCCCCAGCATTTT. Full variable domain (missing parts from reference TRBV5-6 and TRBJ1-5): DAGVTQSPTHLIKTRGQQVTLRCSPKSGHDTVSWYQQALGQGPQFIFQYYEEEERQRGNFPDRFSGHQFPNYSSELNVNALLLGDSALYLCASSLGGINQPQHFGDGTRLSIL.

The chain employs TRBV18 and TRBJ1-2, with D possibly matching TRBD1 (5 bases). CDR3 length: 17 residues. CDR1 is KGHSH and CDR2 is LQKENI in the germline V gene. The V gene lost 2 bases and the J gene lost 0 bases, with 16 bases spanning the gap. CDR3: CASSPRGSATSNYGYTF. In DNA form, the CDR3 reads TGTGCCAGCTCACCAAGGGGCAGCGCAACTTCTAACTATGGCTACACCTTC.

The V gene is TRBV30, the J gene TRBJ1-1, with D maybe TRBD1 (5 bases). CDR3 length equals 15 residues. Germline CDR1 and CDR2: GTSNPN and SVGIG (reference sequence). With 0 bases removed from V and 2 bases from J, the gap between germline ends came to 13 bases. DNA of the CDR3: TGTGCCTGGAGTGTATTCGGGGGACGTAACACTGAAGCTTTCTTT. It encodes CAWSVFGGRNTEAFF.

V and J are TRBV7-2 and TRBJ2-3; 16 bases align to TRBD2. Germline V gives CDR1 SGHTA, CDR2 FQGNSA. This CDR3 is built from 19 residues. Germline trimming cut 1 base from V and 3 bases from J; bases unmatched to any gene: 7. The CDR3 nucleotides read TGTGCCAGCAGCTTAGTGGGGACTAGCGGGAGGGCCGGGACAGATACGCAGTATTTT. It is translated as CASSLVGTSGRAGTDTQYF.

CDR3 nucleotides: TGTGCCAGCAAAGAAGGCGGGCGATACACAGATACGCAGTATTTT. Protein sequence: CASKEGGRYTDTQYF. The rearrangement links TRBV6-5 to TRBJ2-3; maybe TRBD2 (5 bases). Germline V gives CDR1 MNHEY, CDR2 SVGAGI. This CDR3 has 15 amino acids. Deletions cut 7 bases from V and 2 bases from J, with 16 bases between.

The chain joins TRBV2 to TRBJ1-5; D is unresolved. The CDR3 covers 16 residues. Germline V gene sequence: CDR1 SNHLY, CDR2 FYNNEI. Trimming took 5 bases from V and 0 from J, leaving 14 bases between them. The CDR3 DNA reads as TGTGCCAGCAGTCGAATAAGAGAGATTAGCAATCAGCCCCAGCATTTT. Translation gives CASSRIREISNQPQHF.

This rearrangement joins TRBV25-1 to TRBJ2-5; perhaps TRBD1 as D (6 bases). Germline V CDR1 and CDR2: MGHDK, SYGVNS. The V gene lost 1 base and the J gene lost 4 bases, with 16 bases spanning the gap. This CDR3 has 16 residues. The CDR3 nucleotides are TGTGCCAGCAGTGAATGGATGAGGGGGTTTGGAGAGACCCAGTACTTC. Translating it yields CASSEWMRGFGETQYF.

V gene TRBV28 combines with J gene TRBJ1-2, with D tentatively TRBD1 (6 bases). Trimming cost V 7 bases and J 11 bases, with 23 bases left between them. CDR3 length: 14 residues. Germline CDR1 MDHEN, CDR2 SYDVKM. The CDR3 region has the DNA TGTGCCAGCATCTCCGGGGGCACTTATTTGGGTTACACCTTC. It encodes CASISGGTYLGYTF.

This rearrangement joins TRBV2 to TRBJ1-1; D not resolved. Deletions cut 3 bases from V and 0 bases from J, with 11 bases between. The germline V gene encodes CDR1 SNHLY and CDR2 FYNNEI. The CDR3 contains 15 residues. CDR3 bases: TGTGCCAGCAGTGAGGACGGAAACATGAACACTGAAGCTTTCTTT. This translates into CASSEDGNMNTEAFF.

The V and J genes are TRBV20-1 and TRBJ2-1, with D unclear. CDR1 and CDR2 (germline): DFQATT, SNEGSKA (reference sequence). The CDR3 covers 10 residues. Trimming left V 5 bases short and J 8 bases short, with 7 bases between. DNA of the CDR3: TGCAGTGCTTCCTCGTATGAGCAGTTCTTC. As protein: CSASSYEQFF.

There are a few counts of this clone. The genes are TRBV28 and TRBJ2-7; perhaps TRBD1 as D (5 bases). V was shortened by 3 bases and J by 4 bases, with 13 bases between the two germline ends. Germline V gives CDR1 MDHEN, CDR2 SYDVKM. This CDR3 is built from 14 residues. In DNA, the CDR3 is TGTGCCAGCAGTTTGTTAGGGGAAGGTTACGAGCAGTACTTC. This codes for CASSLLGEGYEQYF.